The rows below give T cell receptor beta chains drawn from one sample of a study of cytomegalovirus exposure and HLA in healthy donors. TCRdb keeps only in-frame clones here, not all; method: immunoSEQ multiplex PCR. The data show 30,000 to 35,000 clones, and the top ten clones hold 3% to 4%. The sample taken for sequencing was PBMCs. All receptors derive from a man between 40 and 49 years old in good health and CMV-seronegative. Both conserved end residues are part of each CDR3. The order of the fields is V gene, J gene, D gene, CDR3 protein, CDR3 DNA. D genes are given only for firm matches.

V: TRBV7-3
J: TRBJ2-3
D: TRBD1
CDR3: CASSLRQGNRLISTDTQYF
DNA: TGTGCCAGCAGCTTAAGACAGGGGAATAGATTAATTAGCACAGATACGCAGTATTTT

V: TRBV10-1
J: TRBJ1-5
D: NA
CDR3: CASSEPKAEAQGNQPQHF
DNA: TGCGCCAGCAGTGAGCCTAAAGCGGAGGCACAGGGAAATCAGCCCCAGCATTTT

V: TRBV28
J: TRBJ1-5
D: TRBD1
CDR3: CASSSGQGSQPQHF
DNA: TGTGCCAGCAGTTCAGGACAGGGGAGTCAGCCCCAGCATTTT

V: TRBV11-2
J: TRBJ2-2
D: NA
CDR3: CASSYRSRLALGELFF
DNA: TGTGCCAGCAGCTATAGGAGTCGTCTAGCCCTCGGGGAGCTGTTTTTT

V: TRBV6-5
J: TRBJ2-2
D: TRBD1
CDR3: CASSYQTGLNTGELFF
DNA: TGTGCCAGCAGTTACCAGACAGGGTTGAACACCGGGGAGCTGTTTTTT

V: TRBV12-5
J: TRBJ2-1
D: TRBD1
CDR3: CASGPETGWGPYNEQFF
DNA: TGTGCTAGTGGCCCAGAGACAGGGTGGGGTCCCTACAATGAGCAGTTCTTC

V: TRBV5-1
J: TRBJ1-6
D: NA
CDR3: CASSSDRSPLHF
DNA: TGCGCCAGCAGCTCGGACAGATCACCCCTCCACTTT

V: TRBV13
J: TRBJ1-4
D: NA
CDR3: CASSLTGATNEKLFF
DNA: TGTGCCAGCAGCTTAACAGGAGCAACTAATGAAAAACTGTTTTTT

V: TRBV29-1
J: TRBJ2-3
D: TRBD2
CDR3: CSVDSSGVWDTQYF
DNA: TGCAGCGTGGACTCTAGCGGGGTATGGGATACGCAGTATTTT

V: TRBV28
J: TRBJ1-5
D: NA
CDR3: CASSLSDRGQPQHF
DNA: TGTGCCAGCAGTTTATCTGATAGAGGACAGCCCCAGCATTTT

V: TRBV27
J: TRBJ2-6
D: NA
CDR3: CASSLGQPGANVLTF
DNA: TGTGCCAGCAGTTTAGGACAGCCTGGGGCCAACGTCCTGACTTTC

V: TRBV29-1
J: TRBJ1-4
D: TRBD1
CDR3: CSAGQGYEKLFF
DNA: TGCAGCGCTGGACAGGGTTATGAAAAACTGTTTTTT

V: TRBV7-9
J: TRBJ2-3
D: NA
CDR3: CASNILRRGMRGTDTQYF
DNA: TGTGCCAGCAACATCCTTAGGAGGGGTATGAGGGGCACAGATACGCAGTATTTT

V: TRBV19
J: TRBJ1-5
D: TRBD1
CDR3: CASSTNRGRTSNQPQHF
DNA: TGTGCCAGTAGTACCAACAGGGGTCGAACTAGCAATCAGCCCCAGCATTTT

V: TRBV7-8
J: TRBJ2-7
D: TRBD1
CDR3: CASSLIQGVSYEQYF
DNA: TGTGCCAGCAGCTTGATACAGGGGGTATCCTACGAGCAGTACTTC

V: TRBV28
J: TRBJ1-2
D: NA
CDR3: CASSLSGRNYGYTF
DNA: TGTGCCAGCAGTTTAAGTGGCAGAAACTATGGCTACACCTTC

V: TRBV6-1
J: TRBJ1-2
D: NA
CDR3: CASSPAGARGYTF
DNA: TGTGCCAGCAGTCCCGCAGGGGCGAGGGGCTACACCTTC

V: TRBV28
J: TRBJ1-1
D: NA
CDR3: CASSELYTEAFF
DNA: TGTGCCAGCAGTGAACTCTACACTGAAGCTTTCTTT

V: TRBV13
J: TRBJ1-2
D: TRBD1
CDR3: CASSSSQAGGNGYTF
DNA: TGTGCCAGCAGCTCCAGTCAGGCAGGGGGAAATGGCTACACCTTC

V: TRBV19
J: TRBJ1-2
D: TRBD1
CDR3: CASSKTPGQGFDGYTF
DNA: TGTGCCAGTAGTAAAACACCGGGACAGGGATTTGATGGCTACACCTTC

V: TRBV10-3
J: TRBJ2-7
D: NA
CDR3: CAISVGKAGNNEQYF
DNA: TGTGCCATCAGTGTAGGTAAGGCAGGGAATAACGAGCAGTACTTC

V: TRBV5-8
J: TRBJ2-6
D: NA
CDR3: CASLQQLDFAANVLTF
DNA: TGTGCCAGCCTACAGCAGCTGGACTTCGCGGCCAACGTCCTGACTTTC

V: TRBV5-1
J: TRBJ2-1
D: TRBD1
CDR3: CASSFLGQPNEQFF
DNA: TGCGCCAGCAGCTTTCTGGGACAGCCCAATGAGCAGTTCTTC

V: TRBV19
J: TRBJ2-1
D: TRBD1
CDR3: CASKKTGGSYNEQFF
DNA: TGTGCCAGTAAAAAAACAGGGGGCTCCTACAATGAGCAGTTCTTC

V: TRBV30
J: TRBJ1-1
D: TRBD1
CDR3: CAWKDRVEAFF
DNA: TGTGCCTGGAAGGACAGGGTAGAGGCTTTCTTT

V: TRBV2
J: TRBJ2-7
D: TRBD2
CDR3: CASSGGGSDYEQYF
DNA: TGTGCCAGCAGTGGGGGGGGTAGCGACTACGAGCAGTACTTC

V: TRBV5-1
J: TRBJ2-7
D: TRBD1
CDR3: CASSLATGVVVYEQYF
DNA: TGCGCCAGCAGCTTGGCTACAGGGGTCGTCGTCTACGAGCAGTACTTC

V: TRBV7-9
J: TRBJ2-1
D: TRBD2
CDR3: CASSKLAGESYNEQFF
DNA: TGTGCCAGCAGCAAGCTAGCGGGAGAGTCCTACAATGAGCAGTTCTTC

V: TRBV6-5
J: TRBJ2-3
D: TRBD1
CDR3: CASSWDRGSDTQYF
DNA: TGTGCCAGCAGTTGGGACAGGGGTTCAGATACGCAGTATTTT

V: TRBV29-1
J: TRBJ1-4
D: NA
CDR3: CSVLLATGTEKLFF
DNA: TGCAGCGTGTTGTTAGCAACAGGGACTGAAAAACTGTTTTTT

V: TRBV11-3
J: TRBJ2-1
D: TRBD2
CDR3: CASSQRGGWGGMGGNEQFF
DNA: TGTGCCAGCAGCCAGCGAGGCGGGTGGGGCGGGATGGGGGGGAATGAGCAGTTCTTC

V: TRBV15
J: TRBJ2-6
D: TRBD1
CDR3: CATGDRMTSGANVLTF
DNA: TGTGCCACCGGGGACAGGATGACATCTGGGGCCAACGTCCTGACTTTC

V: TRBV4-1
J: TRBJ2-3
D: NA
CDR3: CASSPARDTQYF
DNA: TGCGCCAGCAGCCCGGCTAGGGATACGCAGTATTTT

V: TRBV30
J: TRBJ1-1
D: NA
CDR3: CAWSVSLGVTEAFF
DNA: TGTGCCTGGAGTGTCTCTCTAGGGGTCACTGAAGCTTTCTTT

V: TRBV11-2
J: TRBJ2-4
D: TRBD2
CDR3: CASSLGGLAIAKNIQYF
DNA: TGTGCCAGCAGCTTAGGTGGACTAGCGATAGCCAAAAACATTCAGTACTTC

V: TRBV5-4
J: TRBJ1-2
D: NA
CDR3: CASSLPGNGYTF
DNA: TGTGCCAGCAGCTTGCCGGGTAATGGCTACACCTTC

V: TRBV19
J: TRBJ2-7
D: TRBD2
CDR3: CASSRTSGTYEQYF
DNA: TGTGCCAGTAGTCGGACTAGCGGGACCTACGAGCAGTACTTC

V: TRBV29-1
J: TRBJ2-7
D: TRBD1
CDR3: CSVAERTGAYEQYF
DNA: TGCAGCGTTGCGGAAAGGACAGGGGCCTACGAGCAGTACTTC

V: TRBV6-5
J: TRBJ2-5
D: NA
CDR3: CASSYSARQETQYF
DNA: TGTGCCAGCAGTTACTCGGCCAGACAAGAGACCCAGTACTTC

V: TRBV7-2
J: TRBJ1-2
D: NA
CDR3: CASSSAVWGYTF
DNA: TGTGCCAGCAGTAGTGCCGTTTGGGGCTACACCTTC

V: TRBV7-8
J: TRBJ2-2
D: NA
CDR3: CASSREGFANTGELFF
DNA: TGTGCCAGCAGCCGAGAGGGATTCGCGAACACCGGGGAGCTGTTTTTT

V: TRBV18
J: TRBJ2-7
D: TRBD1
CDR3: CASSPPGTGWYEQYF
DNA: TGTGCCAGCTCCCCCCCCGGGACAGGGTGGTACGAGCAGTACTTC